This entry lists 29 T cell receptor beta chains sequenced from one sample in a study of PD-1 blockade in classical Hodgkin lymphoma. Clones were read by immunoSEQ multiplex PCR, and TCRdb kept only the in-frame ones, dropping some. The profile covers around 40,000 clones, with over 75% appearing a single time and around 15% taken by the ten largest. Patients all relapsed after autologous stem cell transplantation, and there was variation in brentuximab vedotin exposure. The starting material was peripheral blood mononuclear cells (PBMCs), obtained at baseline. These receptors were obtained from a human donor with classical Hodgkin lymphoma.

This sequence joins TRBV4-1 and TRBJ2-3; 10 bases align to TRBD2. Per germline, CDR1 MGHRA and CDR2 YSYEKL. The CDR3 loop spans 15 amino acids. V lost 2 bases and J lost 5; bases outside the gene matches: 4. CDR3 nucleotide sequence: TGCGCCAGCAGCCAAACTAGCGGGGCTGGAGATACGCAGTATTTT. This sequence encodes CASSQTSGAGDTQYF.

The chain recombines TRBV6-6 with TRBJ1-2; TRBD1 matches at 7 bases. CDR1 and CDR2 (germline): MNHNY, SVGAGI (reference sequence). V shed 7 bases, J shed 2 bases, and the junction held 4 bases outside the gene matches. The CDR3 consists of 13 residues. For the CDR3, the DNA is TGTGCCAGCACGGGACAGTTGAACTATGGCTACACCTTC. Translation gives CASTGQLNYGYTF.

The V gene is TRBV10-3, the J gene TRBJ2-7, with 13 bases aligning to TRBD2. CDR1 is ENHRY, CDR2 SYGVKD, per germline. Unmatched junction bases numbered 11, after V lost 6 bases and J lost 6 bases. The CDR3 has 16 amino acids. This chain's CDR3 is CAISATTSGGAGEQYF. The CDR3 coding sequence is TGTGCCATCAGCGCCACAACTAGCGGGGGGGCAGGCGAGCAGTACTTC.

V and J are TRBV5-4 and TRBJ2-2, with 9 bases identical to TRBD1. Germline loops: CDR1 SGHNT, CDR2 YYREEE (reference sequence). The CDR3 covers 16 residues. Trimming at V came to 6 bases and at J to 4 bases, leaving 10 bases not matched to a gene. The CDR3 is CASTLGTGKFTGELFF. Written as DNA, the CDR3 is TGTGCCAGCACTCTCGGGACAGGGAAGTTCACCGGGGAGCTGTTTTTT.

The chain couples TRBV10-3 to TRBJ2-7, with D maybe TRBD1 (6 bases). The V end was cut by 3 bases, the J end by 1 base, with 13 bases between. The CDR3 totals 15 residues. Germline lookup yields CDR1 ENHRY and CDR2 SYGVKD. Here the CDR3 DNA reads TGTGCCATCAGTGAAGGGGCCCAGGGGTCCTACGAGCAGTACTTC. The encoded protein is CAISEGAQGSYEQYF.

V is TRBV9 and J is TRBJ2-5; TRBD2 is a possible D gene (5 bases). From germline, CDR1 is SGDLS and CDR2 YYNGEE. The CDR3 extends over 14 amino acids. Trimming shortened V by 3 bases and J by 5 bases, and 14 bases separated the two germline ends. The CDR3 reads CASSAGGFGETQYF. The CDR3 DNA reads as TGTGCCAGCAGCGCAGGCGGGTTCGGGGAGACCCAGTACTTC.

The chain links TRBV7-7 to TRBJ1-1; D is ambiguous. The germline V gene encodes CDR1 SSHAT and CDR2 FNYEAQ (reference sequence). This CDR3 is built from 13 residues. Between the trimmed V and J ends, which lost 5 bases and 4 bases, there was a span of 11 bases. The CDR3 nucleotides are TGTGCCAGCAGCCCTCTGCGTAGCACTGAAGCTTTCTTT. Protein: CASSPLRSTEAFF. The full variable domain, with the rest looked up from reference TRBV7-7 and TRBJ1-1, is GAGVSQSPRYKVTKRGQDVTLRCDPISSHATLYWYQQALGQGPEFLTYFNYEAQPDKSGLPSDRFSAERPEGSISTLTIQRTEQRDSAMYRCASSPLRSTEAFFGQGTRLTVV.

This clone was observed a few times. This sequence joins TRBV4-3 and TRBJ1-6; D unclear. The germline V gene encodes CDR1 LGHNA and CDR2 YSLEER. There are 15 residues in the CDR3. V gave up 0 bases and J gave up 7 bases, with 10 bases separating them. This chain's CDR3 is CASSQDRTGNSPLHF. CDR3 bases: TGCGCCAGCAGCCAAGATCGGACGGGGAATTCACCCCTCCACTTT.

The V call is TRBV7-2, the J call TRBJ2-5; tentative D call: TRBD2 (6 bases). CDR1 and CDR2 (germline): SGHTA, FQGNSA. The CDR3 totals 12 residues. V lost 0 bases, J lost 9 bases, and 8 bases lay in between. CDR3 sequence reads: CASSLARGAQYF. In DNA form, the CDR3 reads TGTGCCAGCAGCTTAGCGCGCGGGGCCCAGTACTTC.

CDR3 bases: TGCGCCAGCAGCCAAGATTTGGGACCCCGTTCAGGGGAGCTGTTTTTT. This sequence encodes CASSQDLGPRSGELFF. This rearrangement joins TRBV4-3 to TRBJ2-2; D tentatively reads TRBD1 or TRBD2 (5 bases each). Trimming removed 0 bases at V and 8 bases at J, with 16 bases between. CDR3 length equals 16 residues. Per germline, CDR1 LGHNA and CDR2 YSLEER.

As DNA, the CDR3 is TGTGCCACAGGAACCGGGACAGGGAACATTCAGTACTTC. Amino acid sequence: CATGTGTGNIQYF. The J gene is TRBJ2-4, the V gene TRBV5-8, with TRBD1 matching 9 bases. Germline lookup yields CDR1 SGHTS and CDR2 YDEGEE. The CDR3 runs 13 residues. V gave up 9 bases and J gave up 7 bases; unmatched junction bases: 8.

This sequence joins TRBV19 and TRBJ2-5; 8 nucleotides line up with TRBD2. The CDR3 runs 20 residues. Germline lookup yields CDR1 LNHDA and CDR2 SQIVND (reference sequence). The ends lost 3 bases at V and 3 bases at J; junction bases unmatched: 21. This chain's CDR3 is CASSMWSSGDKSGGKETQYF. CDR3 coding DNA: TGTGCCAGTAGTATGTGGAGTAGCGGGGACAAGAGTGGGGGGAAAGAGACCCAGTACTTC.

The V gene is TRBV11-2, the J gene TRBJ2-1; D is ambiguous. Germline CDR1 and CDR2: SGHAT and FQNNGV. Trimming removed 0 bases at V and 1 base at J, with 4 bases between. This CDR3 is 14 amino acids long. The CDR3 DNA sequence: TGTGCCAGCAGCTTAGAACTTTCCTACAATGAGCAGTTCTTC. Its protein product is CASSLELSYNEQFF.

This clone was picked up a small number of times. V gene TRBV9 combines with J gene TRBJ2-5, with 11 bases matching TRBD2. This CDR3 spans 15 amino acids. V lost 3 bases to trimming and J lost 5 bases; unmatched junction nucleotides: 6. Germline V CDR1 and CDR2: SGDLS, YYNGEE. The CDR3 sequence: CASSEGLAVRETQYF. The CDR3 DNA reads as TGTGCCAGCAGCGAGGGACTAGCGGTTCGGGAGACCCAGTACTTC.

The V call is TRBV7-9, the J call TRBJ2-7, with 8 bases identical to TRBD1. The germline V gene has CDR1 SEHNR and CDR2 FQNEAQ (reference sequence). After removal of 5 bases from V and 6 bases from J, the junction contained 3 bases not matched to a gene. The CDR3 runs 12 residues. The CDR3 loop reads CASSPTGAEQYF. CDR3 DNA sequence: TGTGCCAGCAGCCCGACAGGGGCCGAGCAGTACTTC.

This clone was detected only once. The CDR3 sequence: CASSFPWDRTSGANVLTF. The CDR3 nucleotides are TGTGCCAGTAGTTTCCCTTGGGACAGGACTTCTGGGGCCAACGTCCTGACTTTC. This chain joins TRBV19 and TRBJ2-6; 8 bases agree with TRBD1. CDR3 length: 18 residues. Germline lookup yields CDR1 LNHDA and CDR2 SQIVND (reference sequence). The J segment lost 1 base and the V segment lost 5 bases, leaving 10 bases of the junction unmatched.

The chain carries TRBV4-3 and TRBJ2-1, with D perhaps assigned TRBD1 or TRBD2 (5 bases each). Trimming pared 1 base from V and 3 bases from J, leaving 16 bases between. The CDR3 length is 17 residues. Germline CDR1 reads LGHNA; CDR2 reads YSLEER. The CDR3 reads CASSQGGPGTLYNEQFF. The CDR3 region has the DNA TGCGCCAGCAGCCAAGGGGGCCCCGGGACCCTCTACAATGAGCAGTTCTTC.

The J gene is TRBJ1-1, the V gene TRBV5-5; tentatively, D is TRBD1 (5 bases). Trimming shortened V by 0 bases and J by 4 bases, and 10 bases separated the two germline ends. The CDR3 runs to 14 residues. Germline values: CDR1 SGHKS, CDR2 YYEKEE (reference sequence). The CDR3 DNA reads as TGTGCCAGCAGCTTGGAGTGGGGGAGCACTGAAGCTTTCTTT. It encodes CASSLEWGSTEAFF.

Only one count was recorded for this clone. CDR3 residues: CASSPGLPYEQYF. The CDR3 nucleotides read TGTGCCAGCAGTCCGGGCCTCCCCTACGAGCAGTACTTC. The V and J genes are TRBV27 and TRBJ2-7, with D uncertain. The CDR3 loop spans 13 amino acids. V lost 5 bases and J 2 bases, leaving 10 bases between the germline ends. CDR1 is MNHEY, CDR2 SMNVEV, per germline (reference sequence).

V gene TRBV7-8 combines with J gene TRBJ2-7, with 8 bases lining up with TRBD2. The length of the CDR3 is 13 residues. Per germline, CDR1 SGHVS and CDR2 FQNEAQ. V dropped 3 bases and J dropped 5; count of bases not matched to a gene: 3. The CDR3 DNA follows: TGTGCCAGCAGCTTTGCGGGGGGTAACGAGCAGTACTTC. Translation gives CASSFAGGNEQYF. The variable domain in full, completed from reference TRBV7-8 and TRBJ2-7, reads GAGVSQSPRYKVAKRGQDVALRCDPISGHVSLFWYQQALGQGPEFLTYFQNEAQLDKSGLPSDRFFAERPEGSVSTLKIQRTQQEDSAVYLCASSFAGGNEQYFGPGTRLTVT.

CDR3 DNA sequence: TGTGCCTGGAGTGCAGGGCGCTATGGCTACACCTTC. It encodes CAWSAGRYGYTF. The J gene is TRBJ1-2, the V gene TRBV30; a possible D gene is TRBD1 (5 bases). The V gene's germline CDR1 is GTSNPN and CDR2 SVGIG (reference sequence). The CDR3 length is 12 residues. Trimming cost V 1 base and J 4 bases, with 7 bases left between them.

The rearrangement links TRBV4-2 to TRBJ1-1, with TRBD1 matching 7 bases. V shed 4 bases and J 5 bases; nucleotides not matched to a gene: 10. The CDR3 is 15 residues long. Looked up from germline, CDR1 is LGHNA and CDR2 is YNFKEQ. CDR3 DNA sequence: TGTGCCAGCAGCCCATCGACAGGGAAGGGGACTGAAGCTTTCTTT. Its translation: CASSPSTGKGTEAFF.

V gene TRBV14 combines with J gene TRBJ2-5, with 7 bases identical to TRBD1. Germline V lookup: CDR1 SGHDN, CDR2 FVKESK. The CDR3 extends over 18 amino acids. The ends lost 4 bases at V and 3 bases at J; junction bases unmatched: 17. This CDR3 is CASSPRQGARLGEETQYF. For the CDR3, the DNA is TGTGCCAGCAGCCCGAGACAGGGCGCAAGGTTGGGGGAAGAGACCCAGTACTTC. The whole variable domain, filled in from reference TRBV14 and TRBJ2-5, reads EAGVTQFPSHSVIEKGQTVTLRCDPISGHDNLYWYRRVMGKEIKFLLHFVKESKQDESGMPNNRFLAERTGGTYSTLKVQPAELEDSGVYFCASSPRQGARLGEETQYFGPGTRLLVL.

This clone was observed once. The chain combines TRBV29-1 with TRBJ2-3; TRBD1 aligns across 7 bases. The length of the CDR3 is 14 residues. Germline loops: CDR1 SQVTM, CDR2 ANQGSEA. Trimming took 6 bases from V and 3 from J; bases not matched to a gene: 9. The CDR3 is CSVETGLGTDTQYF. CDR3 in DNA: TGCAGCGTCGAGACAGGGTTGGGTACAGATACGCAGTATTTT.

This clone appeared a few times. The chain is built from TRBV5-1 and TRBJ2-3, with D tentatively TRBD1 (6 bases). The germline V and J ends were trimmed by 3 bases and 1 base, with 9 bases remaining between them. The CDR3 sequence is 14 residues long. CDR1 and CDR2 (germline): SGHRS, YFSETQ. Here the CDR3 reads CASSSRTGTDTQYF. CDR3 DNA: TGCGCCAGCAGCTCGCGGACAGGCACAGATACGCAGTATTTT.

The V call is TRBV9, the J call TRBJ2-7, with D hard to call. The V gene lost 0 bases and the J gene lost 6 bases, with 13 bases spanning the gap. CDR1 and CDR2 from the germline V gene are SGDLS and YYNGEE. The CDR3 covers 14 residues. CDR3 sequence reads: CASSVAAELSEQYF. The CDR3 coding sequence is TGTGCCAGCAGCGTAGCAGCCGAATTATCCGAGCAGTACTTC.

V usage is TRBV7-2 and J usage is TRBJ2-2; TRBD2 agrees at 10 bases. Germline CDR1 is SGHTA and CDR2 is FQGNSA. The CDR3 loop spans 15 amino acids. V gave up 7 bases and J gave up 8 bases; unmatched junction bases: 10. For the CDR3, the DNA is TGTGCCAGCACCCTAAGGACTAGCGGTCTAGGGGAGCTGTTTTTT. It translates to CASTLRTSGLGELFF.

The V call is TRBV18, the J call TRBJ1-2; the match to TRBD1 covers 9 bases. There are 13 residues in the CDR3. J gave up 8 bases and V 5 bases, and 6 bases lay outside the gene matches. CDR1 and CDR2 from the germline V gene are KGHSH and LQKENI. CDR3 DNA sequence: TGTGCCAGCTCAAGAAGGACAGGGGAAGGCTACACCTTC. Translating gives CASSRRTGEGYTF.

The rearrangement links TRBV9 to TRBJ2-2; D unclear. V was shortened by 0 bases and J by 4 bases, with 7 bases between the two germline ends. The CDR3 length is 14 residues. The germline V gene has CDR1 SGDLS and CDR2 YYNGEE. The CDR3 DNA sequence: TGTGCCAGCAGCGTAGCTACCAGCACCGGGGAGCTGTTTTTT. Residues: CASSVATSTGELFF.